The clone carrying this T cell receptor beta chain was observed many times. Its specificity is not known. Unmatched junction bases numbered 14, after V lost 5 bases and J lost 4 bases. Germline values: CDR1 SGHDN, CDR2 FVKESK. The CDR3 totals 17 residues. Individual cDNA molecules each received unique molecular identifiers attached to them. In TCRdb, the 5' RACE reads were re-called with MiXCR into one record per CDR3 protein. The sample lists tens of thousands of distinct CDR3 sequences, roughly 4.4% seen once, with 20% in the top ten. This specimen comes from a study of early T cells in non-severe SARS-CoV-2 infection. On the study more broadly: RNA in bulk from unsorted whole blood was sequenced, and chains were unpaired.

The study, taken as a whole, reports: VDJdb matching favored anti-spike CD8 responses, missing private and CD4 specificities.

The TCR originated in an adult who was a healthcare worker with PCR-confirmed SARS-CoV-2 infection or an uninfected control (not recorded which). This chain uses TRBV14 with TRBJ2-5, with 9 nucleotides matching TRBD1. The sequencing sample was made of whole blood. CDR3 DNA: TGTGCCAGCAGCGCAACAGGGGGCTACGGGGTAGGAGAGACCCAGTACTTC. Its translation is CASSATGGYGVGETQYF.